The present TCR beta chain was sequenced within a study of T cells and Merkel cell carcinoma outcomes. Per the germline V gene, CDR1 is SGHAT and CDR2 is FQDESV (reference sequence). V was cut by 5 bases and J by 4 bases, with 17 bases left in between. The CDR3 extends over 15 amino acids. Study-wide results and caveats: Merkel cell carcinoma outcomes were reportedly predicted by repertoire and T-cell density.

TCRdb's copy holds only in-frame clones and misses some; the assay was immunoSEQ multiplex PCR. The repertoire holds roughly 1,500 clones, with about 90% as singletons. Worth noting for this clone: What it binds is not known.

The rearrangement uses TRBV11-1 and TRBJ1-2; D gene ambiguous. Sequenced: tumor tissue from Merkel cell carcinoma. The receptor was derived from a human donor with Merkel cell carcinoma. In DNA form, the CDR3 reads TGTGCCAGCAGCAACCAGGCTGGAAAGACCTATGGCTACACCTTC. This encodes CASSNQAGKTYGYTF.